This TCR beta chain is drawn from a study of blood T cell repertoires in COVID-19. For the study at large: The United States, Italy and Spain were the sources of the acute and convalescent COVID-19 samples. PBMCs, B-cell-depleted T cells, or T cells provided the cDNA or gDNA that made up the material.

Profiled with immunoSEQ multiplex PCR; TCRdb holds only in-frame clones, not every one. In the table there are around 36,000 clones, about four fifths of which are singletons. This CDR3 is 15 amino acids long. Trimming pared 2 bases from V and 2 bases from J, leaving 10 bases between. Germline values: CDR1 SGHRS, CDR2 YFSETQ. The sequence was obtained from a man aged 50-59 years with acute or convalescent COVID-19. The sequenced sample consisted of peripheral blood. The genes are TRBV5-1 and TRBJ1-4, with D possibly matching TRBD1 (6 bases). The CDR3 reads CASSLQGRTNEKLFF. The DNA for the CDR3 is TGCGCCAGCAGCTTACAGGGTAGGACTAATGAAAAACTGTTTTTT.